Following are 5 T cell receptor beta chains from one sample sequenced in a study of cytomegalovirus exposure and HLA in healthy donors. Vbeta (60) and Jbeta (13) primers were used in the PCR. Some clones are missing from TCRdb's copy, which holds only in-frame ones; the method was immunoSEQ multiplex PCR. This sample contains roughly 82,000 clones. The sequencing input was PBMCs. Receptors were obtained from a woman between 55 and 75 years old in good health and CMV-seronegative.

The chain employs TRBV5-4 and TRBJ2-7; the D gene is possibly TRBD1 (5 bases). Germline CDR1 is SGHNT and CDR2 is YYREEE (reference sequence). V gave up 1 base and J gave up 4 bases, with 9 bases separating them. The CDR3 is made up of 13 amino acids. CDR3 amino acids: CASSLYTGYEQYF. CDR3 sequence (DNA): TGTGCCAGCAGCTTGTATACAGGATACGAGCAGTACTTC.

The chain has TRBV30 and TRBJ1-5; maybe TRBD1 (5 bases). Trimming left V 2 bases short and J 2 bases short, with 10 bases between. This CDR3 is built from 14 residues. Per germline, CDR1 GTSNPN and CDR2 SVGIG (reference sequence). Here the CDR3 reads CAWSPGWGNQPQHF. The CDR3 coding sequence is TGTGCCTGGAGTCCAGGGTGGGGCAATCAGCCCCAGCATTTT.

J is TRBJ1-1 and V is TRBV7-9; D remains unclear. The germline V and J ends were trimmed by 0 bases and 4 bases, with 3 bases remaining between them. Germline V gene data show CDR1 as SEHNR and CDR2 as FQNEAQ (reference sequence). The CDR3 length is 12 residues. CDR3 residues: CASSLAITEAFF. The CDR3 DNA is TGTGCCAGCAGCTTAGCTATCACTGAAGCTTTCTTT.

CDR3 sequence reads: CATSRGGAGAGNTEAFF. The CDR3 bases are TGTGCCACCAGCAGAGGAGGGGCAGGGGCGGGGAACACTGAAGCTTTCTTT. This chain uses TRBV15 with TRBJ1-1, with D possibly matching TRBD1 (6 bases). This CDR3 contains 17 residues. Germline V gene sequence: CDR1 LNHNV, CDR2 YYDKDF (reference sequence). With 1 base removed from V and 1 base from J, the gap between germline ends came to 16 bases.

The rearrangement uses TRBV10-2 and TRBJ1-2; 12 positions agree with TRBD1. The germline V gene has CDR1 WSHSY and CDR2 SAAADI. V lost 3 bases and J lost 4; bases outside the gene matches: 3. CDR3 length: 15 amino acids. The CDR3 DNA reads as TGCGCCAGCAGTGAAGGGACAGGGGGCTTCTATGGCTACACCTTC. Translated: CASSEGTGGFYGYTF.